This T cell receptor (beta chain) was identified during a study of beta chain features in type 1 diabetes (dated by TCRdb to 2017 to 2018). Notes on the research overall: Mean age, gender distribution, total cell number and subset yield were not different between patients and healthy donors. A total of roughly 100 million sorted cells were examined across all samples, and RNA yield correlated strongly with the number of cells per subset. The study compared TCRB repertoires of sorted circulating CD4+ T cell subsets between recently diagnosed type 1 diabetes patients and matched healthy donors. Naive and central memory subsets were obtained from all 30 or so donors, but regulatory and stem cell-like memory subsets were isolated from only 8 patients and 8 healthy donors.

The CDR3 spans 15 residues, from the cysteine through the phenylalanine. Only the CDR3 DNA is retained, 45 bases long and in frame from the first base. As encoded in the germline V gene, CDR1 is LGHNA while CDR2 is YSLEER. Germline trimming amounts to 3 bases on V and 9 bases on J, with 8 as the count of junction bases outside the gene matches. Each donor gave one peripheral blood draw, roughly 0.12 L on average, collected into heparinised tubes. A BD FACSAria II was used to sort naive, central memory, regulatory and stem cell-like memory CD4+ T cells with a panel that included CD45RO, CCR7, CD25, CD127, CD95 and CD27. All sorted populations exceeded 95% purity. PBMCs were isolated immediately by Lymphoprep density gradient centrifugation and stained directly without culture. So that batch effects would be minimized, each experiment stained and sorted samples in pairs, pairing one healthy donor with one patient.

Notes on this clone: The antigen this receptor binds is unknown. No base quality information exists; no much larger clone differs at one position.

The entire amount of isolated RNA was reverse transcribed using the High Capacity cDNA Reverse Transcription Kit, so the sequenced TCRB transcripts were expressed ones. Deep immunoSEQ sequencing was performed on naive, central memory and regulatory T cell samples, with an average of roughly 3.6 million total reads per sample. Sorted cells were lysed in RLT buffer, and RNA was extracted using DNase-treated RNeasy Micro or Mini kits according to cell number. To prevent cross-contamination, each cell subset was processed individually, whereas patient and healthy donor samples were processed jointly. The immunoSEQ multiplex PCR was used to amplify TCRB sequences from cDNA, generating 87-bp fragments that spanned the CDR3 region. Amplicons were sequenced on the Illumina HiSeq platform. Per the source publication's procedure: PCR bias was computationally corrected using synthetic template baselines, reads within Hamming distance 2 were collapsed, and singletons that could not be merged were discarded. Reads were aligned against IMGT so that V, D and J genes, CDR3 length and insertions or deletions at six rearrangement sites could be assigned. Clonotype counts were normalized to sorted cell number within each subset before computing true diversity and Gini coefficients with the tcR R package. The overlap coefficient, calculated on TCRB nucleotide sequences, was used to quantify repertoire sharing. Out-of-frame TCRB sequences from naive cells were analyzed to stand in for the pre-selection repertoire. The clones in this table, taken by TCRdb from immuneACCESS, are in-frame only. Not every clone is retained; where verified, under half of the shortfall comes from an unresolved V gene, and the cause of the rest is unknown. V, J and clone size were drawn from that table, and D and trimming were deduced from the DNA. The sample data list under 400,000 clones, and roughly 12% of these were observed just once. The ten largest make up roughly 0.0097% of the sample.

The research as a whole found: Sequencing cDNA rather than genomic DNA could over-represent highly expressing activated cells, although activation and CD3 levels did not differ between groups. PCR may preferentially amplify shorter templates, but because patient and control samples were amplified and corrected together, any resulting skew would affect both groups equally. A moderate but significant shortening of TCRB CDR3 length was observed in type 1 diabetes patients in all four CD4+ subsets. Fewer insertions and more nucleotide deletions at VDJ recombination sites were observed in patients with type 1 diabetes, implying thymic rearrangement abnormalities. Naive, central memory and regulatory TCRB repertoires appeared to be more alike among patients than among healthy donors. Only small numbers of individuals were included in the HLA sub-analyses, which left unresolved whether HLA type had any influence on TCRB rearrangement.

Sequencing was performed on naive CD4+ T cells from blood. What this sample's cell subset or site label stands for: true naive CD4+ T cells. The chain uses TRBV4-3 and TRBJ2-1; 10 middle bases align to TRBD2. The sequence derives from a woman aged 18-29 years with type 1 diabetes. The sequenced DNA: TGCGCCAGCAGCCAGAACCCTAGCGGGAGCCTTGAGCAGTTCTTC. Its protein reads: CASSQNPSGSLEQFF.